Below, 6 T cell receptor beta chains from the same sample are listed, as sequenced in a study of T cells after yellow fever vaccination. TCRdb analysed the 5' RACE reads with MiXCR anew, one entry per CDR3 protein. The sample yields a few hundred thousand distinct CDR3 sequences, 3% to 4.5% seen once. This specimen was PBMCs, taken 5 days after the yellow fever booster vaccination. All receptors come from a man aged 18 to 29 who received the YFV17D yellow fever vaccine.

V is TRBV3-1 and J is TRBJ1-1, with D unclear. V dropped 2 bases and J dropped 7 bases, with 8 bases sitting between them. Germline CDR1 LGHDT, CDR2 YNNKEL (reference sequence). CDR3 size: 12 residues. This CDR3 is CASSQYRNEAFF. DNA of the CDR3: TGTGCCAGCAGCCAATATAGGAATGAAGCTTTCTTT.

This clonotype was observed a few times. This chain links TRBV6-5 with TRBJ1-4; the D gene is possibly TRBD1 (5 bases). Germline V gene data show CDR1 as MNHEY and CDR2 as SVGAGI. Trimming took 7 bases from V and 4 from J, leaving 13 bases between them. This CDR3 contains 14 residues. The CDR3 DNA reads as TGTGCCAGCAAACTGGGGCTAAGTAATGAAAAACTGTTTTTT. This translates into CASKLGLSNEKLFF.

This clonotype was seen many times. V and J are TRBV7-2 and TRBJ2-3; 8 bases line up with TRBD2. The CDR3 is 15 residues long. With 5 bases clipped from V and 5 bases from J, the junction kept 9 bases outside the gene matches. In germline, CDR1 is SGHTA, CDR2 FQGNSA. The CDR3 loop is CASSPPGGQVDTQYF. CDR3 DNA sequence: TGTGCCAGCAGCCCGCCGGGGGGGCAGGTAGATACGCAGTATTTT.

This clonotype was seen ten or more times. Written as DNA, the CDR3 is TGTGCCAGCAGCATTAGCACAGATACGCAGTATTTT. Amino acids: CASSISTDTQYF. J is TRBJ2-3 and V is TRBV5-5; D uncertain. V was shortened by 4 bases and J by 0 bases, with 3 bases between the two germline ends. The germline V gene has CDR1 SGHKS and CDR2 YYEKEE (reference sequence). The CDR3 spans 12 residues.

This clonotype appeared a few times. The CDR3 nucleotides read TGTGCCAGCACCGAACAGCTTTGGGAGCCCCAGCATTTT. This codes for CASTEQLWEPQHF. The chain uses TRBV12-3 or TRBV12-4 and TRBJ1-5; D gene uncertain. With 7 bases removed from V and 8 bases from J, the gap between germline ends came to 15 bases. This CDR3 is 13 amino acids long.

This clonotype was recorded many times. The gene calls are TRBV7-2 and TRBJ2-2; 9 positions agree with TRBD1. Germline V gene sequence: CDR1 SGHTA, CDR2 FQGNSA. The CDR3 runs 15 residues. With V trimmed by 5 bases and J by 3 bases, 4 bases remained unmatched. The DNA of the CDR3 is TGTGCCAGCAGCGACGGACAGGGGCACACCGGGGAGCTGTTTTTT. Translation gives CASSDGQGHTGELFF.